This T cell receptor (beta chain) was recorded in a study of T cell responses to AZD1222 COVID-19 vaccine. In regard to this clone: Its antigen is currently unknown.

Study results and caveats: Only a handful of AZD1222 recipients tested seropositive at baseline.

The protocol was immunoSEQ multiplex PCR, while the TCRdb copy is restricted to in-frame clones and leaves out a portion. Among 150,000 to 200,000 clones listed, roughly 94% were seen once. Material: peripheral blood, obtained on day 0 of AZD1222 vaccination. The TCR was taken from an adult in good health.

CDR3 protein: CASSPGQGTLHF. The CDR3 DNA sequence: TGTGCCAGCAGCCCGGGACAGGGTACCCTCCACTTT. This chain links TRBV5-5 with TRBJ1-6, with TRBD1 matching 9 bases. CDR3 length equals 12 residues. The germline CDR1 and CDR2 sequences are SGHKS and YYEKEE (reference sequence). V trimming: 4 bases; J trimming: 14 bases; junction bases outside the gene matches: 4.